This note documents a single T cell receptor beta chain sequence. Its specific antigen is unknown. Within one base of it there is no much larger clone, and no base qualities were kept. Library generation was performed with RT-PCR. The run used an Illumina HiSeq 2500. The raw public data were reprocessed by TCRdb itself: fastp quality trimming at Q25, MiXCR clonotype calling, in-frame beta chains only. Each entry merges the rows of one CDR3 protein and shows their most common DNA and genes. This sample is represented by hundreds of thousands of distinct CDR3 sequences; 15% to 19% of them were singletons. The ten largest clones take up approximately 10% of the sample. This record comes from a study of response to subunit inactivated influenza vaccine (dated by TCRdb to 2017 to 2018). Regarding the study in general: Deep quantitative profiling of the T cell receptor repertoire was used in the study to follow responses to a trivalent subunit inactivated influenza vaccine.

V loses 0 bases of germline sequence and J loses 11 bases, and the interval between the two ends is 8 bases. CDR1 and CDR2 (MNHEY, SVGEGT) derive from the germline V gene. The CDR3 starts with the cysteine, ends with the phenylalanine, and has 12 residues. Only CDR3 DNA is held: 36 bases, read in frame from base 1. General conclusions and limits of the study: The authors suggested that each seasonal influenza vaccination may recruit only a limited number of new T cells.

The receptor's source is a man aged 50 to 60 who received an inactivated influenza vaccine. Donor details come from another sample of the same person, matched by shared clones. This receptor chain uses TRBV6-2 or TRBV6-3 and TRBJ2-1; no D gene can be assigned with confidence. The specimen was PBMCs from blood, collected roughly 12 days after vaccination. The nucleotide sequence reads as follows: TGTGCCAGCAGTTACTCGTCCCCCCAGCAGTTCTTC. Translated, this is CASSYSSPQQFF.